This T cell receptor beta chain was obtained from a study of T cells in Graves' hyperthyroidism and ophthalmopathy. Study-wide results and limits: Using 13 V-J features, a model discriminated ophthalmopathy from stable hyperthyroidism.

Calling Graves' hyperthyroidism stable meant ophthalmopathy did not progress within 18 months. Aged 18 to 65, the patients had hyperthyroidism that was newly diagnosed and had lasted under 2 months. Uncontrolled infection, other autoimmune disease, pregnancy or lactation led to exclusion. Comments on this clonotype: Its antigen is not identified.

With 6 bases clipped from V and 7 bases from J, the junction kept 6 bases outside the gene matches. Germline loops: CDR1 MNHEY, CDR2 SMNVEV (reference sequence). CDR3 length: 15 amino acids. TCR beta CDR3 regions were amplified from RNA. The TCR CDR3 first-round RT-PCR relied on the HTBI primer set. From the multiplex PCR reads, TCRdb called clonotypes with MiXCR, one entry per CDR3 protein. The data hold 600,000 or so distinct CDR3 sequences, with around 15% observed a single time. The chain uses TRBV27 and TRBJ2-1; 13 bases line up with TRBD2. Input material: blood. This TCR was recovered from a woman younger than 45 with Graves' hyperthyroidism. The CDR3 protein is CASSSGTSGMNEQFF. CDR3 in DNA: TGTGCCAGCAGCTCCGGGACTAGCGGGATGAATGAGCAGTTCTTC.